The source of this T cell receptor (beta chain) is a study of blood T cell repertoires in COVID-19. On the study more broadly: Some COVID-19 samples were acute and others convalescent; all came from the United States, Italy and Spain. T cells, B-cell-depleted T cells, or PBMCs provided the cDNA or gDNA that served as material.

In the source study's methods: Amplification from reference gene primers served as the basis for estimated nucleated cell counts. Sequencing used immunoSEQ multiplex PCR; TCRdb keeps in-frame clones, though not all of them. That table supplies the V and J calls and clone size; D and trimming were determined from the DNA. The sample has approximately 300,000 clones, around four fifths seen once. The CDR3 length is 14 residues. Trimming cost V 4 bases and J 2 bases; bases outside gene matches: 2. In germline, CDR1 is SGHRS, CDR2 YFSETQ. As concerns this clone: Other DNA sequences of this sample code for an identical CDR3.

The source material was peripheral blood. The source is a woman aged 50 to 60 with active or convalescent COVID-19. The genes are TRBV5-1 and TRBJ1-4; 7 bases align to TRBD1. The CDR3 here is CASSRGQTNEKLFF. CDR3 bases: TGCGCCAGCAGCCGGGGACAGACTAATGAAAAACTGTTTTTT.